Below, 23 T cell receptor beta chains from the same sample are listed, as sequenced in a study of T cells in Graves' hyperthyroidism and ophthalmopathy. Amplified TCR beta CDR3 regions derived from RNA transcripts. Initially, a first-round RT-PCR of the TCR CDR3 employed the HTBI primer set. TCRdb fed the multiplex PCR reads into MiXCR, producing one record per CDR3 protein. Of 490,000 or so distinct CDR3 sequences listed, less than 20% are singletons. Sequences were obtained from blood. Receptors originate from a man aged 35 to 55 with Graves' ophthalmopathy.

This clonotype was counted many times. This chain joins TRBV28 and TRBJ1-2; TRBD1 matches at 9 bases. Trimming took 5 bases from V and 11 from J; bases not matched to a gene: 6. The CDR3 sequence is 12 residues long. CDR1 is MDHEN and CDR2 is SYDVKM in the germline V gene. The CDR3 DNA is TGTGCCAGCAGTCAAGGACAGGGGAGTTACACCTTC. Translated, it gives CASSQGQGSYTF.

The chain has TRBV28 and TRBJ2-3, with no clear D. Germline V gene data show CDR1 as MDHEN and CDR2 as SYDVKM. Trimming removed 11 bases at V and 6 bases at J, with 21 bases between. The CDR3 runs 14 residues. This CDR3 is CACRKASTVDTQYF. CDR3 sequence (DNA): TGTGCCTGTAGAAAGGCTTCAACTGTCGATACGCAGTATTTT.

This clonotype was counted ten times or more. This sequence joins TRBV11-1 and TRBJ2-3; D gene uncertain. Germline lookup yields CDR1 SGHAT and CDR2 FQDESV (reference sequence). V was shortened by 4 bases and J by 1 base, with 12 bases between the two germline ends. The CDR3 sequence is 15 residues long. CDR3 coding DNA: TGTGCCAGCAGCTCCGACCGAGCAGGCACAGATACGCAGTATTTT. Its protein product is CASSSDRAGTDTQYF. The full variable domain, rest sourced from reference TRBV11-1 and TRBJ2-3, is EAEVAQSPRYKITEKSQAVAFWCDPISGHATLYWYRQILGQGPELLVQFQDESVVDDSQLPKDRFSAERLKGVDSTLKIQPAELGDSAMYLCASSSDRAGTDTQYFGPGTRLTVL.

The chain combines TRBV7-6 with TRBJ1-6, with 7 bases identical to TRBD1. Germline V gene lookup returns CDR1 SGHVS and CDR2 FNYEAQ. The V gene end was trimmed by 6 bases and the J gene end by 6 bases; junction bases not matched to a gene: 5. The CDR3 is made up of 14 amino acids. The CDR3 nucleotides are TGTGCCAGCAGGAGGGGGCATGGTAATTCACCCCTCCACTTT. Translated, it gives CASRRGHGNSPLHF.

The CDR3 DNA reads TGTGCCAGTAAACGGGAGTGGACCGGGGAGCTGTTTTTT. Translated, it gives CASKREWTGELFF. J is TRBJ2-2 and V is TRBV19; weak D call: TRBD2 (6 bases). V was clipped by 7 bases and J by 5 bases, with 11 bases between them. Per germline, CDR1 LNHDA and CDR2 SQIVND (reference sequence). The CDR3 loop spans 13 amino acids.

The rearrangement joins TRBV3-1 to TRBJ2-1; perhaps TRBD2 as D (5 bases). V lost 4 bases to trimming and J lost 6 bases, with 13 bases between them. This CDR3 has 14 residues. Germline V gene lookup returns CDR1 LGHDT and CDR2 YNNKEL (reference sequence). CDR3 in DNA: TGTGCCAGCAGCCCCGCGGCTAGCATCAATGAGCAGTTCTTC. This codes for CASSPAASINEQFF.

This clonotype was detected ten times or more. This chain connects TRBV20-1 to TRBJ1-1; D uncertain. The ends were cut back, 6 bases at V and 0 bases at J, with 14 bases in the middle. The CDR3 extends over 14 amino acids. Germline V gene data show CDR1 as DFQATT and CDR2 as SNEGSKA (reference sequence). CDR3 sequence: CSAKTPRMNTEAFF. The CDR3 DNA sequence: TGCAGTGCCAAAACACCGCGGATGAACACTGAAGCTTTCTTT.

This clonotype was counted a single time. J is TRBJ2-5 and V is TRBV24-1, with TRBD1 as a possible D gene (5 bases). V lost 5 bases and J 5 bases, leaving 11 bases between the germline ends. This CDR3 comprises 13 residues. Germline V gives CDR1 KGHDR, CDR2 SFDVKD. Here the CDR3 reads CATSGYRSETQYF. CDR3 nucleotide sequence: TGTGCCACCAGTGGTTACAGGTCTGAGACCCAGTACTTC.

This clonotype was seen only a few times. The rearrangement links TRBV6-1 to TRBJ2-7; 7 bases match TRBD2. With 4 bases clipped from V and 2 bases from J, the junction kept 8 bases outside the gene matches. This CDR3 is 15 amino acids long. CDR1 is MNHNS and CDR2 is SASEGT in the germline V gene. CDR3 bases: TGTGCCAGCAGTGTCCGTGAGGGGAGGGCCTACGAGCAGTACTTC. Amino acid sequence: CASSVREGRAYEQYF.

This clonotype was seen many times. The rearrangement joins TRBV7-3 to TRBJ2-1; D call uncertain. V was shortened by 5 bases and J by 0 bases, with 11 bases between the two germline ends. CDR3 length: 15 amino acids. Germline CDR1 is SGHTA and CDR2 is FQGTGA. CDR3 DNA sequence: TGTGCCAGCAGCCCGAGATTCAGCTCCTACAATGAGCAGTTCTTC. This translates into CASSPRFSSYNEQFF.

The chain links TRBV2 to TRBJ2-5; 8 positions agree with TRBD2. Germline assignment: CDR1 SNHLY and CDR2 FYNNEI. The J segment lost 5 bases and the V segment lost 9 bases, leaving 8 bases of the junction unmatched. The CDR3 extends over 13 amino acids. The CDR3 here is CARSGGPGETQYF. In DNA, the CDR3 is TGTGCCAGGTCGGGGGGGCCCGGGGAGACCCAGTACTTC. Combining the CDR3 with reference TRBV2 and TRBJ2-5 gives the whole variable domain EPEVTQTPSHQVTQMGQEVILRCVPISNHLYFYWYRQILGQKVEFLVSFYNNEISEKSEIFDDQFSVERPDGSNFTLKIRSTKLEDSAMYFCARSGGPGETQYFGPGTRLLVL.

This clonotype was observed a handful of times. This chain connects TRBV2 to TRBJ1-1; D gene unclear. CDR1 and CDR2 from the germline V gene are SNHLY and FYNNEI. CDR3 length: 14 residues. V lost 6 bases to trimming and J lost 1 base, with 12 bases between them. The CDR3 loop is CASSAGKGNTEAFF. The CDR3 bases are TGTGCCAGCAGCGCGGGGAAAGGGAACACTGAAGCTTTCTTT.

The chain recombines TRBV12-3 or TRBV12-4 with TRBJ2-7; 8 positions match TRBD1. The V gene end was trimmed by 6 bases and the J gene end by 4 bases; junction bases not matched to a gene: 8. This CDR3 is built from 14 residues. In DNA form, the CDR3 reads TGTGCCAGCAGCCTGACAGGGGTCCTGTACGAGCAGTACTTC. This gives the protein CASSLTGVLYEQYF.

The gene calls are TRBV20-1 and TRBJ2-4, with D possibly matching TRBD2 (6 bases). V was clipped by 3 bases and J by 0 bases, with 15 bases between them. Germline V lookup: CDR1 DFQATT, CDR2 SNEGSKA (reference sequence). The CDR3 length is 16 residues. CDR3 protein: CSARDRTGLAKNIQYF. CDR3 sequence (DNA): TGCAGTGCTAGGGATCGGACGGGACTAGCCAAAAACATTCAGTACTTC.

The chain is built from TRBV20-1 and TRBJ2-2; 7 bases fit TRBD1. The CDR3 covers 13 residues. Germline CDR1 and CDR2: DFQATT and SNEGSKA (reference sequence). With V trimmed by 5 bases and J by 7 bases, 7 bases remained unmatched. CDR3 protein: CSAADRVGGELFF. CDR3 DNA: TGCAGTGCTGCAGACAGGGTTGGCGGGGAGCTGTTTTTT.

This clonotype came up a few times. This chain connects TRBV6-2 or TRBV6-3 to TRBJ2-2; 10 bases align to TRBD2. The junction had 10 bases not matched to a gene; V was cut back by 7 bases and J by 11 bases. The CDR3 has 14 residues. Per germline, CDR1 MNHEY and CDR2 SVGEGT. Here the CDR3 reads CASTRGTSAYELFF. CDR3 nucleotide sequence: TGTGCCAGCACCAGGGGGACTAGCGCGTACGAGCTGTTTTTT.

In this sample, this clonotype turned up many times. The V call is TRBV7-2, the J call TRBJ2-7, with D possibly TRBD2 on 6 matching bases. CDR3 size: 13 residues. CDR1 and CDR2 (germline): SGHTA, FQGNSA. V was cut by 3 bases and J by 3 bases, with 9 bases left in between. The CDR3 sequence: CASSFPGLYEQYF. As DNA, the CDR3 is TGTGCCAGCAGCTTCCCGGGACTCTACGAGCAGTACTTC.

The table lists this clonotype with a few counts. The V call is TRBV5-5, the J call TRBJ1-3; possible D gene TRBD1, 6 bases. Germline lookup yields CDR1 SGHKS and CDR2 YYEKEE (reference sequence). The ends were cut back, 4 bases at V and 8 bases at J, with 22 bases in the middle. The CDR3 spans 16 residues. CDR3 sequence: CASSRDLDRSGDTIYF. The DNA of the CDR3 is TGTGCCAGCAGCCGAGATCTGGACAGAAGTGGCGACACCATATATTTT.

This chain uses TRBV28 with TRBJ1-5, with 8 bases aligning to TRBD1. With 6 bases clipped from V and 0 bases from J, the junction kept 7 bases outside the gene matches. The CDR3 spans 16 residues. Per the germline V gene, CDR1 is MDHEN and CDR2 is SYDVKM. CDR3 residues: CASRSTGAYSNQPQHF. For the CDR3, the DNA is TGTGCCAGCAGATCGACAGGGGCCTATAGCAATCAGCCCCAGCATTTT.

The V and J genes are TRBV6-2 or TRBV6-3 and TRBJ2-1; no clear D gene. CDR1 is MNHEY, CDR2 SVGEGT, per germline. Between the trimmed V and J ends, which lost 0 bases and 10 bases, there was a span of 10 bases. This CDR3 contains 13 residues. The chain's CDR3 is CASSYSPLPEQFF. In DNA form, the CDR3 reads TGTGCCAGCAGTTACTCCCCTTTACCAGAGCAGTTCTTC.

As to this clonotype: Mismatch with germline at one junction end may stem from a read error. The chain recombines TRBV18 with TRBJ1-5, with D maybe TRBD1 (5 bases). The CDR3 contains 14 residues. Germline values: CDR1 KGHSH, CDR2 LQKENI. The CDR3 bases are TGTGCCAGCTCATCCAGGGAGGGCAATCAGCCCCGGCATTTT. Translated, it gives CASSSREGNQPRHF. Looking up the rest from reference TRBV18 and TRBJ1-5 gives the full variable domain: NAGVMQNPRHLVRRRGQEARLRCSPMKGHSHVYWYRQLPEEGLKFMVYLQKENIIDESGMPKERFSAEFPKEGPSILRIQQVVRGDSAAYFCASSSREGNQPRHFGDGTRLSIL.

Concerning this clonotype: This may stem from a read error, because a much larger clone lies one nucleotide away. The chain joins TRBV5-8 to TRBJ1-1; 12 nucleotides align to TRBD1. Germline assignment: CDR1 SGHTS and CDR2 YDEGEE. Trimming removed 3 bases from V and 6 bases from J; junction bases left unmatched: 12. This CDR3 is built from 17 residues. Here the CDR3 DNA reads TGTGCCAGCAGCTCAGCCCGGGACAGGGGGCGTGCAGCTGAAGCTTTCTTT. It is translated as CASSSARDRGRAAEAFF.

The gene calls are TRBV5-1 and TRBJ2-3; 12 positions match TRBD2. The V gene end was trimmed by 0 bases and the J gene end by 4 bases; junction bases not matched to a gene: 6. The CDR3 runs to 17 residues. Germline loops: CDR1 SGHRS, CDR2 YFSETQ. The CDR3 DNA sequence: TGCGCCAGCAGCTTGGGCCTAGCGGGAGGGCGACCAGATACGCAGTATTTT. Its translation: CASSLGLAGGRPDTQYF.